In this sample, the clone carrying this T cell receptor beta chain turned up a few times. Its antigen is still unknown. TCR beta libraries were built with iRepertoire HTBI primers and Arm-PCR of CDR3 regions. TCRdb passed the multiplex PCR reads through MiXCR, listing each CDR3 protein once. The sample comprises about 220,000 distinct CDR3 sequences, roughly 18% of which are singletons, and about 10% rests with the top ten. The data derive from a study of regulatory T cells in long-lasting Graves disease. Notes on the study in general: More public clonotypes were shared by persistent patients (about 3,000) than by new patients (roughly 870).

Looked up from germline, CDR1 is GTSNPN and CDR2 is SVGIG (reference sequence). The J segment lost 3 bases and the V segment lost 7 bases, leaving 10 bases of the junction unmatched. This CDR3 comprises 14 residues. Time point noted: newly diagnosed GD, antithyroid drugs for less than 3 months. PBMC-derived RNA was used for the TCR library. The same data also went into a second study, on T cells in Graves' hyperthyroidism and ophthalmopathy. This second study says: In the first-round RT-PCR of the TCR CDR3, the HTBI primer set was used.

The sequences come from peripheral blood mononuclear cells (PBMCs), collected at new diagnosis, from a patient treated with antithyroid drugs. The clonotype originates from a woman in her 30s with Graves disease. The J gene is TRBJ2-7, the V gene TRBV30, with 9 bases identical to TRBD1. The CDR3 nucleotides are TGTGCCTTTGATCGAGGGACAGGGAGCTACGAGCAGTACTTC. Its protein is CAFDRGTGSYEQYF.